The T cell receptor beta chain described here comes from a study of spatial heterogeneity in lung cancer. The study, taken as a whole, reports: Ubiquitous expanded tumor TCRs showed up in blood more at resection than follow-up.

Germline V gives CDR1 LGHNA, CDR2 YSLEER. The CDR3 totals 16 residues. V dropped 0 bases and J dropped 0 bases, with 10 bases sitting between them. Every individual TCR cDNA molecule carried its own unique molecular identifier, which allowed correction of PCR and sequencing errors. In TCRdb, the 5' RACE reads were re-called with MiXCR into one record per CDR3 protein. Found here are about 90,000 distinct CDR3 sequences, about 9.4% of them singletons; the top ten hold about 7.1%. A word on this clonotype: The target antigen is unknown.

Time point here: sample taken at primary tumor resection. The study sequenced unsorted whole RNA from tumor, nontumor lung or frozen PBMC. The sequence was collected from a male donor with early-stage non-small cell lung cancer. The material sequenced was PBMCs, taken at surgery. V usage is TRBV4-3 and J usage is TRBJ2-3; D is ambiguous. CDR3 loop: CASSQEASLSTDTQYF. For the CDR3, the DNA is TGCGCCAGCAGCCAAGAAGCGAGCCTTAGCACAGATACGCAGTATTTT.